This T cell receptor beta chain was observed in a study of T cell responses to AZD1222 COVID-19 vaccine. Sequencing used immunoSEQ multiplex PCR; TCRdb keeps in-frame clones, though not all of them. The sample holds 110,000 to 150,000 clones, approximately 95% seen once. Trimming pared 3 bases from V and 0 bases from J, leaving 15 bases between. Per germline, CDR1 LGHDT and CDR2 YNNKEL (reference sequence). CDR3 length equals 17 residues. The specimen comprised peripheral blood, sampled on day 0 of MenACWY control vaccination. This chain links TRBV3-1 (or the pseudogene TRBV3-2) with TRBJ1-3, with a tentative D call TRBD1 (5 bases). The source is an adult in good health. CDR3 in amino acids: CASSHLAGPSSGNTIYF. The CDR3, as DNA: TGTGCCAGCAGCCACTTAGCGGGACCGAGCTCTGGAAACACCATATATTTT.